The 32 T cell receptor beta chains listed next were all sequenced from one sample in a study of shared clonotypes between healthy human individuals. This table comes from immunoSEQ multiplex PCR, and its TCRdb copy is limited to in-frame clones, with some not included. The sample lists approximately 460,000 clones, roughly four fifths occurring once. The specimen sequenced was PBMCs. These receptors were taken from a woman between 40 and 50 years old in good health. Some clones in this sample may be carry-over from other donors' samples.

This chain joins TRBV30 and TRBJ1-3; possible D gene TRBD1, 5 bases. With 0 bases removed from V and 5 bases from J, the gap between germline ends came to 8 bases. The CDR3 loop spans 13 amino acids. Germline CDR1 reads GTSNPN; CDR2 reads SVGIG (reference sequence). CDR3 residues: CAWSVTGRNTIYF. In DNA form, the CDR3 reads TGTGCCTGGAGTGTAACAGGCAGAAACACCATATATTTT. The full variable domain, its missing parts supplied by reference TRBV30 and TRBJ1-3, is SQTIHQWPATLVQPVGSPLSLECTVEGTSNPNLYWYRQAAGRGLQLLFYSVGIGQISSEVPQNLSASRPQDRQFILSSKKLLLSDSGFYLCAWSVTGRNTIYFGEGSWLTVV.

V gene TRBV7-9 combines with J gene TRBJ1-1; D unresolved. Germline V lookup: CDR1 SEHNR, CDR2 FQNEAQ (reference sequence). CDR3 size: 13 residues. Trimming took off 2 bases at V and 2 bases at J, with 6 bases between the two ends. The CDR3 DNA sequence: TGTGCCAGCAGCTTACAGTTCAACACTGAAGCTTTCTTT. Translating gives CASSLQFNTEAFF. The complete variable domain, with remaining parts taken from reference TRBV7-9 and TRBJ1-1, reads DTGVSQNPRHKITKRGQNVTFRCDPISEHNRLYWYRQTLGQGPEFLTYFQNEAQLEKSRLLSDRFSAERPKGSFSTLEIQRTEQGDSAMYLCASSLQFNTEAFFGQGTRLTVV.

This clone was seen only a few times. The chain recombines TRBV5-1 with TRBJ2-4, with 9 nucleotides matching TRBD2. Per germline, CDR1 SGHRS and CDR2 YFSETQ. The CDR3 extends over 19 amino acids. Trimming cost V 4 bases and J 0 bases; bases outside gene matches: 14. The CDR3 DNA reads TGCGCCAGCAGCCCGGGCCTTGGCGGGAGGGAGCTAGCCAAAAACATTCAGTACTTC. It specifies CASSPGLGGRELAKNIQYF.

Details on this clone: A much larger clone lies one base from this, so it may be a read error. Other DNA sequences in this sample translate to the same CDR3. The V call is TRBV18, the J call TRBJ1-2, with 12 bases that match TRBD1. Per germline, CDR1 KGHSH and CDR2 LQKENI. The CDR3 runs to 16 residues. For the CDR3, the DNA is TGCGCCAGCTCTACAGCCGGGACAGGGGGCTGGTATGGCTACACCTTC. This gives the protein CASSTAGTGGWYGYTF. The whole variable domain, remainder taken from reference TRBV18 and TRBJ1-2, is NAGVMQNPRHLVRRRGQEARLRCSPMKGHSHVYWYRQLPEEGLKFMVYLQKENIIDESGMPKERFSAEFPKEGPSILRIQQVVRGDSAAYFCASSTAGTGGWYGYTFGSGTRLTVV.

The CDR3 coding sequence is TGTGCCAGCAGTGACTCGTTTGGTGCGAATGAGCAGTTCTTC. Translating gives CASSDSFGANEQFF. The rearrangement uses TRBV6-4 and TRBJ2-1; no clear D. CDR1 and CDR2 (germline): MRHNA, SNTAGT. V lost 0 bases and J lost 7, with 10 bases in between. This CDR3 has 14 amino acids.

This chain joins TRBV6-1 and TRBJ1-2; TRBD1 agrees at 9 bases. V shed 3 bases and J 8 bases; nucleotides not matched to a gene: 7. CDR1 and CDR2 (germline): MNHNS, SASEGT. CDR3 length: 14 residues. For the CDR3, the DNA is TGTGCCAGCAGTGATAACAGGGGGCGCCGAGGCTACACCTTC. It codes for CASSDNRGRRGYTF.

The rearrangement links TRBV4-2 to TRBJ2-1; D unresolved. This CDR3 has 15 residues. CDR1 and CDR2 (germline): LGHNA, YNFKEQ. The V and J ends lost 0 bases and 6 bases respectively, with 12 bases between them. This CDR3 is CASSQEGLSTNEQFF. DNA of the CDR3: TGTGCCAGCAGCCAAGAGGGCCTTTCTACCAATGAGCAGTTCTTC.

The chain links TRBV7-9 to TRBJ1-2; possible D gene TRBD1, 5 bases. Germline V gene lookup returns CDR1 SEHNR and CDR2 FQNEAQ (reference sequence). With 1 base removed from V and 5 bases from J, the gap between germline ends came to 8 bases. This CDR3 has 13 residues. The CDR3 region is CASSLGRGYGYTF. CDR3 DNA: TGTGCCAGCAGCTTAGGTCGGGGGTATGGCTACACCTTC.

In its sample, this clone was seen many times. This chain joins TRBV4-3 and TRBJ2-1, with D hard to call. The CDR3 spans 15 residues. Germline V lookup: CDR1 LGHNA, CDR2 YSLEER. The V gene lost 0 bases and the J gene lost 4 bases, with 10 bases spanning the gap. The CDR3 coding sequence is TGCGCCAGCAGCCAAGACGGTGCAGTGTACAATGAGCAGTTCTTC. Its protein is CASSQDGAVYNEQFF.

The sample holds a few counts of this clone. V and J are TRBV28 and TRBJ2-2; 11 bases are a match to TRBD2. Trimming removed 8 bases from V and 5 bases from J; junction bases left unmatched: 7. Germline CDR1 reads MDHEN; CDR2 reads SYDVKM. The CDR3 contains 15 residues. Here the CDR3 DNA reads TGTGCCAGCGTATCCCTAGCGGGAGGAACCGGGGAGCTGTTTTTT. Translation gives CASVSLAGGTGELFF.

Concerning this clone itself: A far larger clone is one base from this, pointing to a likely read error. The chain employs TRBV7-8 and TRBJ1-5; D remains ambiguous. The CDR3 runs 12 residues. CDR1 SGHVS and CDR2 FQNEAQ come from the germline V gene. Trimming pared 8 bases from V and 2 bases from J, leaving 7 bases between. The DNA of the CDR3 is TGTGCCAGCGGGCGGGGCAATCAGCCCCAGCATTTT. Protein sequence: CASGRGNQPQHF.

The V call is TRBV29-1, the J call TRBJ2-7; 11 positions agree with TRBD1. Germline V gives CDR1 SQVTM, CDR2 ANQGSEA. The CDR3 sequence is 14 residues long. Losses at the gene ends were 0 bases for V and 5 bases for J; bases not matched to a gene: 3. For the CDR3, the DNA is TGCAGCGTTGAAGACGGGACAGGGGGGGACGAGCAGTACTTC. This translates into CSVEDGTGGDEQYF.

The chain links TRBV5-4 to TRBJ2-7; TRBD1 agrees at 7 bases. Germline V gene lookup returns CDR1 SGHNT and CDR2 YYREEE (reference sequence). V lost 6 bases, J lost 7 bases, and 10 bases stayed unmatched. The CDR3 is 13 amino acids. Here the CDR3 reads CASTRQGAREQYF. Here the CDR3 DNA reads TGTGCCAGCACCCGACAGGGCGCTCGGGAGCAGTACTTC.

The chain couples TRBV14 to TRBJ2-1; D gene uncertain. The V end lost 4 bases, the J end lost 0 bases, and 10 bases lay between the germline ends. CDR3 size: 15 residues. Germline values: CDR1 SGHDN, CDR2 FVKESK. CDR3 nucleotide sequence: TGTGCCAGCAGCCCCGACATTACCTCCTACAATGAGCAGTTCTTC. This translates into CASSPDITSYNEQFF.

This chain joins TRBV5-4 and TRBJ1-3; no reliable D call. V gave up 0 bases and J gave up 0 bases, with 10 bases separating them. The germline V gene has CDR1 SGHNT and CDR2 YYREEE (reference sequence). The CDR3 spans 16 residues. CDR3 in amino acids: CASSLAPAISGNTIYF. The CDR3 DNA reads TGTGCCAGCAGCTTGGCCCCAGCTATCTCTGGAAACACCATATATTTT. The full variable domain, its missing parts supplied by reference TRBV5-4 and TRBJ1-3, is ETGVTQSPTHLIKTRGQQVTLRCSSQSGHNTVSWYQQALGQGPQFIFQYYREEENGRGNFPPRFSGLQFPNYSSELNVNALELDDSALYLCASSLAPAISGNTIYFGEGSWLTVV.

This chain joins TRBV5-4 and TRBJ2-1; no reliable D call. Trimming shortened V by 4 bases and J by 0 bases, and 11 bases separated the two germline ends. CDR1 is SGHNT, CDR2 YYREEE, per germline (reference sequence). The CDR3 sequence is 15 residues long. CDR3 in amino acids: CASSLVDSSYNEQFF. CDR3 coding DNA: TGTGCCAGCAGCCTCGTGGATAGCTCCTACAATGAGCAGTTCTTC.

This clone was detected ten times or more. This sample also contains other DNA sequences that code for the same CDR3. The chain has TRBV2 and TRBJ2-1; no definite D call. Germline CDR1 SNHLY, CDR2 FYNNEI. V gave up 6 bases and J gave up 6 bases, with 9 bases separating them. The CDR3 extends over 12 amino acids. CDR3 sequence (DNA): TGTGCCAGCAGAATTCTCGGCAATGAGCAGTTCTTC. This translates into CASRILGNEQFF.

This clone was found many times. The J gene is TRBJ2-1, the V gene TRBV5-1; 11 positions match TRBD2. CDR1 is SGHRS, CDR2 YFSETQ, per germline. V trimming: 6 bases; J trimming: 5 bases; junction bases outside the gene matches: 4. The CDR3 is 14 residues long. Written as DNA, the CDR3 is TGCGCCAGCATGCAGGGACTAGCGGACAATGAGCAGTTCTTC. This gives the protein CASMQGLADNEQFF.

CDR3 DNA sequence: TGTGCCAGTAGAAGTGGTGGGGAAACAGGCGAGCAGTACTTC. Translating it yields CASRSGGETGEQYF. The chain is built from TRBV19 and TRBJ2-7; D is possibly TRBD1 (5 bases). From germline, CDR1 is LNHDA and CDR2 SQIVND (reference sequence). Deletions cut 6 bases from V and 6 bases from J, with 18 bases between. This CDR3 is built from 14 residues.

This sequence joins TRBV5-4 and TRBJ2-6, with unresolved D. V lost 4 bases and J 4 bases, leaving 12 bases between the germline ends. This CDR3 region has 15 residues. Germline V gives CDR1 SGHNT, CDR2 YYREEE (reference sequence). The CDR3 reads CASSRLGSGANVLTF. The CDR3 nucleotides read TGTGCCAGCAGCCGCCTGGGGTCCGGGGCCAACGTCCTGACTTTC.

This rearrangement joins TRBV5-4 to TRBJ2-7; D not resolved. Germline values: CDR1 SGHNT, CDR2 YYREEE (reference sequence). Trimming took 4 bases from V and 3 from J, leaving 11 bases between them. The CDR3 spans 13 residues. The CDR3 sequence is CASSKDGVYEQYF. CDR3 bases: TGTGCCAGCAGCAAGGACGGCGTCTACGAGCAGTACTTC.

With respect to this clone: A far more abundant clone sits one base away, making this likely a read error. Other DNA sequences in the sample encode the same CDR3. The V and J genes are TRBV27 and TRBJ1-1; 9 nucleotides line up with TRBD1. Germline-derived CDR1 and CDR2 are MNHEY and SMNVEV (reference sequence). The CDR3 spans 16 residues. The V and J ends lost 6 bases and 1 base, in that order; junction bases with no gene match: 9. CDR3 in amino acids: CASSSPYRGQNTEAFF. The CDR3 nucleotides are TGTGCCAGCAGCTCCCCCTACAGGGGGCAGAACACTGAAGCTTTCTTT.

This clone was seen a single time. This clone may be a read error of a much larger clone one base away. Additional DNA sequences in this sample encode the identical CDR3. This rearrangement joins TRBV5-4 to TRBJ2-2, with 7 bases lining up with TRBD1. The CDR3 spans 14 residues. The junction had 4 bases not matched to a gene; V was cut back by 4 bases and J by 4 bases. Germline CDR1 reads SGHNT; CDR2 reads YYREEE (reference sequence). CDR3 DNA: TGTGCCAGCAGCCTAGGGACAGCCACCGGGGAGCTGTTTTTT. Protein: CASSLGTATGELFF.

The chain uses TRBV7-3 and TRBJ1-4; no clear D. The V end was cut by 5 bases, the J end by 8 bases, with 12 bases between. Germline V gives CDR1 SGHTA, CDR2 FQGTGA. This CDR3 comprises 13 residues. CDR3 sequence: CASSPTAGEKLFF. CDR3 sequence (DNA): TGTGCCAGCAGCCCAACCGCCGGGGAAAAACTGTTTTTT.

CDR3 region: CASSMGQGFYEQYF. The DNA for the CDR3 is TGTGCCAGTAGTATGGGCCAGGGGTTCTACGAGCAGTACTTC. V is TRBV19 and J is TRBJ2-5; D is possibly TRBD1 (6 bases). The J call is uncertain, as TRBJ2-7 better fits the DNA end. Germline V gene lookup returns CDR1 LNHDA and CDR2 SQIVND (reference sequence). CDR3 length: 14 amino acids.

The rearrangement uses TRBV27 and TRBJ2-7; TRBD2 is a possible D gene (6 bases). With 1 base removed from V and 3 bases from J, the gap between germline ends came to 10 bases. Germline CDR1 MNHEY, CDR2 SMNVEV (reference sequence). There are 14 residues in the CDR3. CDR3 in DNA: TGTGCCAGCAGTTTATATCAGGGAGGCTACGAGCAGTACTTC. This sequence encodes CASSLYQGGYEQYF.

V and J are TRBV28 and TRBJ2-5; D may be TRBD2 (6 bases). Trimming stripped 5 bases from V and 0 bases from J, with 13 bases between. The germline gives CDR1 MDHEN, CDR2 SYDVKM. This CDR3 contains 15 residues. The CDR3 DNA reads TGTGCCAGCAGTGCGCCCCGGGGGAACCAAGAGACCCAGTACTTC. This translates into CASSAPRGNQETQYF.

As regards this clone: Only one base separates this from a far larger clonotype, so it likely reflects a read error. V usage is TRBV28 and J usage is TRBJ1-1, with no clear D. The V gene lost 7 bases and the J gene lost 0 bases, with 12 bases spanning the gap. The CDR3 loop spans 14 amino acids. Germline V CDR1 and CDR2: MDHEN, SYDVKM. CDR3 coding DNA: TGTGCCAGCACCTTACGGAGGGTGAACACTGAAGCTTTCTTT. Amino acid sequence: CASTLRRVNTEAFF.

The rearrangement uses TRBV27 and TRBJ1-2, with D possibly TRBD1 on 6 matching bases. V lost 4 bases, J lost 4 bases, and 16 bases lay in between. Germline V gives CDR1 MNHEY, CDR2 SMNVEV (reference sequence). The CDR3 length is 15 residues. CDR3 in amino acids: CASSWKGGGPYGYTF. For the CDR3, the DNA is TGTGCCAGCAGTTGGAAAGGGGGGGGGCCCTATGGCTACACCTTC.

The chain couples TRBV25-1 to TRBJ2-3; D is uncertain. Germline-derived CDR1 and CDR2 are MGHDK and SYGVNS. Trimming left V 5 bases short and J 5 bases short, with 14 bases between. The CDR3 covers 14 residues. The CDR3 protein is CASSSDLTGDTQYF. DNA of the CDR3: TGTGCCAGCAGTAGCGACCTCACGGGAGATACGCAGTATTTT.

Comment on this clone: This likely came from a read error, as a far larger clone is one base away. This CDR3 is also generated by other DNA sequences in the sample. The genes are TRBV28 and TRBJ1-5, with unresolved D. V gave up 2 bases and J gave up 4 bases, with 15 bases separating them. This CDR3 region has 16 residues. Per the germline V gene, CDR1 is MDHEN and CDR2 is SYDVKM. The CDR3 nucleotides read TGTGCCAGCAGTTTACAGGCCAGTTATAGTAATCAGCCCCAGCATTTT. It yields the protein CASSLQASYSNQPQHF.

The CDR3 sequence is CASRIQGAPYGYTF. CDR3 nucleotides: TGTGCCAGCAGGATACAGGGGGCGCCTTATGGCTACACCTTC. This chain connects TRBV27 to TRBJ1-2; 9 bases align to TRBD1. The germline V gene has CDR1 MNHEY and CDR2 SMNVEV (reference sequence). V shed 6 bases, J shed 5 bases, and the junction held 7 bases outside the gene matches. The CDR3 is 14 amino acids.